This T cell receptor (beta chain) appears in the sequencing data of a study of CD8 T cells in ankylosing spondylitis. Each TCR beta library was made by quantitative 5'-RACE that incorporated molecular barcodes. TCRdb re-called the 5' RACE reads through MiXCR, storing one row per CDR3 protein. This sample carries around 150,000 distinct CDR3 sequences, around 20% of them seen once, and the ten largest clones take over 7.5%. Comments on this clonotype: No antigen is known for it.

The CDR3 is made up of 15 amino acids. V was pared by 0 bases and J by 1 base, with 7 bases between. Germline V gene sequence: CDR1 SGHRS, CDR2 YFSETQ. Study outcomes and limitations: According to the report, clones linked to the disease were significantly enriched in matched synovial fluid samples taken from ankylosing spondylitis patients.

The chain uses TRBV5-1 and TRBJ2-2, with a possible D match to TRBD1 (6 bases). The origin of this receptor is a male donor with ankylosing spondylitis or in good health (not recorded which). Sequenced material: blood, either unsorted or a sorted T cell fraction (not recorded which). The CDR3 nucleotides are TGCGCCAGCAGCTTGGAGACAGGGAACACCGGGGAGCTGTTTTTT. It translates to CASSLETGNTGELFF.